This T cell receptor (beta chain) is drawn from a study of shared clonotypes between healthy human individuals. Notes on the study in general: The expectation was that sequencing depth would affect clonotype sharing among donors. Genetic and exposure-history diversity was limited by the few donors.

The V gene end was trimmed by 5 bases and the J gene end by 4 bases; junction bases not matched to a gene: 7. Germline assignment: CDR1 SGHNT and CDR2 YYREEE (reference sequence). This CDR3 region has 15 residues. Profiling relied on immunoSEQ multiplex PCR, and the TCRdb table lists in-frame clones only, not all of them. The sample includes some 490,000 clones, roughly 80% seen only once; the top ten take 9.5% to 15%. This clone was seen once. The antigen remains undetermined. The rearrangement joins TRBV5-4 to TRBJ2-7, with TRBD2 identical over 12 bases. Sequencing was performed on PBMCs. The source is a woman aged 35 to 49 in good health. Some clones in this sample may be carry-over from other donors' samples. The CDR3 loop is CASRRWGLAGYEQYF. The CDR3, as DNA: TGTGCCAGCAGACGATGGGGACTAGCGGGTTACGAGCAGTACTTC.